Each of the 9 T cell receptor beta chains below was sequenced from the same sample in a study of beta chain features in type 1 diabetes. Expressed TCRB transcripts were sequenced, since all the RNA that had been isolated was reverse transcribed. Only in-frame clones appear in the TCRdb table, and some are missing; sequencing was by immunoSEQ multiplex PCR. The sample includes 810,000 or so clones, 15% to 20% of them seen just once. The sequencing sample was made of naive CD4+ T cells from blood. These receptors came from a woman between 18 and 29 years old in good health.

This clone occurred a few times. This sequence joins TRBV9 and TRBJ1-2, with 7 bases identical to TRBD1. Germline V gene data show CDR1 as SGDLS and CDR2 as YYNGEE. Unmatched junction bases numbered 8, after V lost 5 bases and J lost 7 bases. The CDR3 covers 13 residues. The CDR3 sequence: CASRGQAVGGYTF. CDR3 bases: TGTGCCAGCAGAGGACAGGCCGTCGGTGGCTACACCTTC.

The chain carries TRBV29-1 and TRBJ2-7; the D is unclear. CDR1 SQVTM and CDR2 ANQGSEA come from the germline V gene. Deletions cut 4 bases from V and 2 bases from J, with 6 bases between. CDR3 size: 11 residues. This CDR3 reads CSVAAPYEQYF. In DNA, the CDR3 is TGCAGCGTTGCGGCTCCCTACGAGCAGTACTTC.

The chain recombines TRBV6-5 with TRBJ1-2; 7 nucleotides line up with TRBD1. J was trimmed by 4 bases and V by 4 bases; bases with no gene match: 3. The CDR3 spans 13 residues. Germline CDR1 reads MNHEY; CDR2 reads SVGAGI. The CDR3 region has the DNA TGTGCCAGCAGTTGGACAGGAAGCTATGGCTACACCTTC. Translation: CASSWTGSYGYTF.

A few counts support this clone. This specimen includes other DNA sequences encoding the same CDR3. The chain carries TRBV19 and TRBJ2-5; D gene uncertain. Trimming cost V 0 bases and J 1 base, with 0 bases left between them. The germline CDR1 and CDR2 sequences are LNHDA and SQIVND (reference sequence). This CDR3 contains 12 residues. This CDR3 is CASSIDQETQYF. DNA for the CDR3: TGTGCCAGTAGTATAGACCAAGAGACCCAGTACTTC.

This clone was seen more than once but under ten times. This sequence joins TRBV6-5 and TRBJ2-7; 7 positions agree with TRBD2. V was pared by 6 bases and J by 0 bases, with 8 bases of the junction left unmatched. The germline V gene has CDR1 MNHEY and CDR2 SVGAGI. The CDR3 spans 15 residues. The CDR3 here is CASRKSGVGSYEQYF. DNA for the CDR3: TGTGCCAGCAGGAAGAGCGGGGTCGGCTCCTACGAGCAGTACTTC.

The V and J genes are TRBV7-8 and TRBJ2-7, with 9 bases lining up with TRBD1. The CDR3 has 18 amino acids. V dropped 2 bases and J dropped 1; count of bases not matched to a gene: 12. From germline, CDR1 is SGHVS and CDR2 FQNEAQ. The CDR3 region has the DNA TGTGCCAGCAGCTTACCGGGACAGGGACCACCGCCGTCCTACGAGCAGTACTTC. This sequence encodes CASSLPGQGPPPSYEQYF.

This clone was counted a few times. V gene TRBV18 combines with J gene TRBJ2-7, with 8 positions matching TRBD1. Germline CDR1 and CDR2: KGHSH and LQKENI. The CDR3 has 17 residues. J lost 2 bases, V lost 0 bases, and 9 bases had no gene match. DNA of the CDR3: TGTGCCAGCTCACCACCCATCGGACAGGGCAGAACCTACGAGCAGTACTTC. Translation: CASSPPIGQGRTYEQYF.

This chain uses TRBV6-5 with TRBJ2-7; D remains unclear. The CDR3 has 14 amino acids. The germline CDR1 and CDR2 sequences are MNHEY and SVGAGI. V was shortened by 6 bases and J by 1 base, with 13 bases between the two germline ends. This CDR3 reads CASSPDRNSYEQYF. The CDR3, as DNA: TGTGCCAGCAGCCCGGACCGAAATTCCTACGAGCAGTACTTC.

In its sample, this clone was seen a few times. The chain links TRBV5-6 to TRBJ1-2; no reliable D call. This CDR3 spans 15 amino acids. V was cut by 4 bases and J by 3 bases, with 16 bases left in between. Germline V gene data show CDR1 as SGHDT and CDR2 as YYEEEE. CDR3 coding DNA: TGTGCCAGCAGCCCTAGGACCTTGCTTCACTATGGCTACACCTTC. This gives the protein CASSPRTLLHYGYTF.